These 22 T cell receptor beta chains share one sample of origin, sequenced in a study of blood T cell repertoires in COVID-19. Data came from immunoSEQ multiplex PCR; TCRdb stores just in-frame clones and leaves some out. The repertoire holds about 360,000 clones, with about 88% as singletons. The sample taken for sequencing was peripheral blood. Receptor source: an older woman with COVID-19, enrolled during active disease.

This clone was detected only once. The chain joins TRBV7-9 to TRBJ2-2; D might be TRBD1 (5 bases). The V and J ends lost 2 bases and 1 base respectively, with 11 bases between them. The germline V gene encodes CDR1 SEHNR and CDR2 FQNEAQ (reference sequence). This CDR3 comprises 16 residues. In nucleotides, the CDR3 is TGTGCCAGCAGCTTAAGGGGAAACATGAACACCGGGGAGCTGTTTTTT. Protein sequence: CASSLRGNMNTGELFF.

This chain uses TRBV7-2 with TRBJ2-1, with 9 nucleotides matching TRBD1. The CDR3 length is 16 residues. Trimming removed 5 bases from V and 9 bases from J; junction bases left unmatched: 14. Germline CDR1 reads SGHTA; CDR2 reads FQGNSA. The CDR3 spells CASSPTTRDRGIEQFF. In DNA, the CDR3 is TGTGCCAGCAGCCCCACGACCAGAGACAGGGGGATTGAGCAGTTCTTC.

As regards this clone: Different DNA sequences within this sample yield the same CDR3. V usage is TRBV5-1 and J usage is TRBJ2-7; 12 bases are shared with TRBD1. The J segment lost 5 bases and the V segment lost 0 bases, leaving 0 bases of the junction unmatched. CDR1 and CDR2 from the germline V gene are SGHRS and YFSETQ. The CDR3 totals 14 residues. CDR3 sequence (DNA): TGCGCCAGCAGCTTGGGGGACAGGGGGCACGAGCAGTACTTC. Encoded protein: CASSLGDRGHEQYF.

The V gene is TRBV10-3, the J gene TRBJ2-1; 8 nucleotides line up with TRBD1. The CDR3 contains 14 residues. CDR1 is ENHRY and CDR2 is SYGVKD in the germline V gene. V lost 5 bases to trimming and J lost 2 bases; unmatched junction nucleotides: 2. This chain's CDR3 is CAISSQGAYNEQFF. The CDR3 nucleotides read TGTGCCATCAGTTCACAGGGGGCCTACAATGAGCAGTTCTTC.

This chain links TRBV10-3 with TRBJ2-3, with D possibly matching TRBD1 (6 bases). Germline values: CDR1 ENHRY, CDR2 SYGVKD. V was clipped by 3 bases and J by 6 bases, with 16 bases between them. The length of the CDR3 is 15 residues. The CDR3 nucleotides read TGTGCCATCAGTGAACGGGCAGGGGCTCGGGATACGCAGTATTTT. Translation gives CAISERAGARDTQYF.

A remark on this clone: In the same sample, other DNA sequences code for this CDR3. The CDR3 bases are TGTGCCAGCAGCGTTGCGGGGGGAAGCACAGATACGCAGTATTTT. It specifies CASSVAGGSTDTQYF. V and J are TRBV9 and TRBJ2-3, with 8 positions matching TRBD2. Germline V gives CDR1 SGDLS, CDR2 YYNGEE. The CDR3 has 15 residues. V shed 2 bases and J 0 bases; nucleotides not matched to a gene: 2.

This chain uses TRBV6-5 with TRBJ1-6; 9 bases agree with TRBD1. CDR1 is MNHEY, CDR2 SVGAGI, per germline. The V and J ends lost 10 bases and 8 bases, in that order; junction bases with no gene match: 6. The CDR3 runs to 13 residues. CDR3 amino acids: CAIAGTGYSPLHF. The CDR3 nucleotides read TGTGCCATCGCCGGGACAGGGTATTCACCCCTCCACTTT.

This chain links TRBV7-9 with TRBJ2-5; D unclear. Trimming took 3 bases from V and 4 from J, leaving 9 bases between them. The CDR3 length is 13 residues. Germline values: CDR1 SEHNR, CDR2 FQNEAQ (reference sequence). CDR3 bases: TGTGCCAGCAGCTTCAATACGGGAGAGACCCAGTACTTC. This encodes CASSFNTGETQYF.

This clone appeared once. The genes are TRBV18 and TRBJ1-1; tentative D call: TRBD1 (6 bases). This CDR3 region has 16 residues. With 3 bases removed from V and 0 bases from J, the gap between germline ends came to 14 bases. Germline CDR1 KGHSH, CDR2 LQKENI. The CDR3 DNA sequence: TGTGCCAGCTCACCCCTCCCGCAGGGGATGAACACTGAAGCTTTCTTT. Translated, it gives CASSPLPQGMNTEAFF.

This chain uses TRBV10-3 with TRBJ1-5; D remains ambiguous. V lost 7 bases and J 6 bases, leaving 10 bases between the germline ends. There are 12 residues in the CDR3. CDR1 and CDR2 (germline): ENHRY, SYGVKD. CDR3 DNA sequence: TGTGCCATCACGGATGGGCGTCAGCCCCAGCATTTT. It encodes CAITDGRQPQHF.

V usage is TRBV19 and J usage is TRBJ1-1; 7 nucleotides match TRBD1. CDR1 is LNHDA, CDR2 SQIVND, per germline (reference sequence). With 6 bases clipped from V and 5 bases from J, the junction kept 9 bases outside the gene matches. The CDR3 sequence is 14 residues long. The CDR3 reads CASRVRGLGTEAFF. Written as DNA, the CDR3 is TGTGCCAGTAGGGTGAGGGGGCTAGGAACTGAAGCTTTCTTT.

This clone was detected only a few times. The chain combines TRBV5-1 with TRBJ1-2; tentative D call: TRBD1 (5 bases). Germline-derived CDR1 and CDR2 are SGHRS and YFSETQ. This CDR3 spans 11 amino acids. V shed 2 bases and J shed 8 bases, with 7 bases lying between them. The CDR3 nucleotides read TGCGCCAGCAGCTTTCAGGGAGGCTACACCTTC. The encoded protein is CASSFQGGYTF.

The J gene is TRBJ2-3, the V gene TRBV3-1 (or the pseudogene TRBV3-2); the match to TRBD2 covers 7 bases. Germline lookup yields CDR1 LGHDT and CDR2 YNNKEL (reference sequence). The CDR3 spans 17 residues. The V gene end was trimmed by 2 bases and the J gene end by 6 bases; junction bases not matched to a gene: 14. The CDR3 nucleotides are TGTGCCAGCAGCCAACCTAGACTAGCATCGAGCTACGATACGCAGTATTTT. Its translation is CASSQPRLASSYDTQYF.

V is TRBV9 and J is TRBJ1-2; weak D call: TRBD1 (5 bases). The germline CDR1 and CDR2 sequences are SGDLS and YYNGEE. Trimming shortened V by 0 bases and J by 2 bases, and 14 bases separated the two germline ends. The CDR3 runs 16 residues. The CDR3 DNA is TGTGCCAGCAGCGTAGGCTCCGGGGGGTACAACTATGGCTACACCTTC. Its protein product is CASSVGSGGYNYGYTF.

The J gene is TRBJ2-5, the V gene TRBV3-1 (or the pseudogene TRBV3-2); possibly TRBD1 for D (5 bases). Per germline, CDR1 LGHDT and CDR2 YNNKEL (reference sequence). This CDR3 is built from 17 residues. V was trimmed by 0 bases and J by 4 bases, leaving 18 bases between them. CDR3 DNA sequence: TGTGCCAGCAGCCAAGATGTCTGGGCCAGGGCGACAGAGACCCAGTACTTC. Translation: CASSQDVWARATETQYF.

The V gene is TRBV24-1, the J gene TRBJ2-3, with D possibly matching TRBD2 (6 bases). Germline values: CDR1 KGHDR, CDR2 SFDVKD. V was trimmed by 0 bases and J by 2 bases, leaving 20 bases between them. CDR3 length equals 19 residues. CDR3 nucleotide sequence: TGTGCCACCAGTGATTTGGGGGGTAGCGGTGCGTTTAACACAGATACGCAGTATTTT. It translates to CATSDLGGSGAFNTDTQYF.

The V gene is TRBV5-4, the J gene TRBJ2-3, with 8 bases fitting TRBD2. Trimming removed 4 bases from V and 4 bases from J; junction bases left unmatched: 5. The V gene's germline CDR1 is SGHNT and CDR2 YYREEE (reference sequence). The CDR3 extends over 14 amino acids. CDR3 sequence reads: CASSLGLAPDTQYF. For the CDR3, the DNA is TGTGCCAGCAGCCTAGGACTAGCTCCAGATACGCAGTATTTT. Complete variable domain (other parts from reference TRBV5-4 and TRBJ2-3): ETGVTQSPTHLIKTRGQQVTLRCSSQSGHNTVSWYQQALGQGPQFIFQYYREEENGRGNFPPRFSGLQFPNYSSELNVNALELDDSALYLCASSLGLAPDTQYFGPGTRLTVL.

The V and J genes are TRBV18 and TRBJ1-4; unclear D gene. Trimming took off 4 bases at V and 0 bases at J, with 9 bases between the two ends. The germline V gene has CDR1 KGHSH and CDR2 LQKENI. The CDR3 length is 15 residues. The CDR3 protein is CASSQAGTTNEKLFF. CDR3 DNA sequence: TGTGCCAGCTCACAGGCGGGGACAACTAATGAAAAACTGTTTTTT. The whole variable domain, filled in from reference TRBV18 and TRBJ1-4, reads NAGVMQNPRHLVRRRGQEARLRCSPMKGHSHVYWYRQLPEEGLKFMVYLQKENIIDESGMPKERFSAEFPKEGPSILRIQQVVRGDSAAYFCASSQAGTTNEKLFFGSGTQLSVL.

Here the CDR3 DNA reads TGTGCCAGCAGCCAAGATCAAGGGGATAGCAATCAGCCCCAGCATTTT. Residues: CASSQDQGDSNQPQHF. The chain uses TRBV3-1 (or the pseudogene TRBV3-2) and TRBJ1-5; D possibly corresponds to TRBD1 (5 bases). There are 16 residues in the CDR3. In germline, CDR1 is LGHDT, CDR2 YNNKEL (reference sequence). The V gene lost 0 bases and the J gene lost 0 bases, with 9 bases spanning the gap.

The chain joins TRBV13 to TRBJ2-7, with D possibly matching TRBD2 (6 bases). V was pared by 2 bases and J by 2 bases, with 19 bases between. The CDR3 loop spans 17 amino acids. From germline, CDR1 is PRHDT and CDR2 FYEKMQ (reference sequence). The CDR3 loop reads CASSLNPTERVTYEQYF. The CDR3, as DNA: TGTGCCAGCAGCTTAAACCCCACGGAGCGGGTAACCTACGAGCAGTACTTC.

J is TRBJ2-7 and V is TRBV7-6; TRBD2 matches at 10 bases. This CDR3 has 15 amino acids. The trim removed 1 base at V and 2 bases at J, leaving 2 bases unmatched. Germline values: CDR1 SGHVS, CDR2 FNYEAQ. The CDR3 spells CASSLGTSGPYEQYF. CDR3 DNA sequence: TGTGCCAGCAGCTTAGGGACTAGCGGTCCCTACGAGCAGTACTTC. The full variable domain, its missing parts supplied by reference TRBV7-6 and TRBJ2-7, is GAGVSQSPRYKVTKRGQDVALRCDPISGHVSLYWYRQALGQGPEFLTYFNYEAQQDKSGLPNDRFSAERPEGSISTLTIQRTEQRDSAMYRCASSLGTSGPYEQYFGPGTRLTVT.

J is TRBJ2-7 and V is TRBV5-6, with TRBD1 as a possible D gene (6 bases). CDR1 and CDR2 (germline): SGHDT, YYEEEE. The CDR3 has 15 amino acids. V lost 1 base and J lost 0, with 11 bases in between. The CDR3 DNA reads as TGTGCCAGCAGCTTGTTAGGGACATACTCCTACGAGCAGTACTTC. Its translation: CASSLLGTYSYEQYF.